The 7 T cell receptor beta chains below all came from one sample that was sequenced in a study of cytomegalovirus exposure and HLA in healthy donors. Primers: 60 Vbeta forward and 13 Jbeta reverse. Sequenced by immunoSEQ multiplex PCR; TCRdb stores in-frame clones only, minus some. In all, the sample yields roughly 88,000 clones. The specimen was PBMCs. Receptors originate from a man aged 45-65 years in good health and CMV-seropositive.

V and J are TRBV5-1 and TRBJ2-3; D not resolved. CDR1 SGHRS and CDR2 YFSETQ come from the germline V gene. The CDR3 is 13 residues long. Trimming left V 3 bases short and J 4 bases short, with 9 bases between. The chain's CDR3 is CASSSPGADTQYF. Written as DNA, the CDR3 is TGCGCCAGCAGCTCCCCCGGTGCAGATACGCAGTATTTT. The full variable domain, with the rest looked up from reference TRBV5-1 and TRBJ2-3, is KAGVTQTPRYLIKTRGQQVTLSCSPISGHRSVSWYQQTPGQGLQFLFEYFSETQRNKGNFPGRFSGRQFSNSRSEMNVSTLELGDSALYLCASSSPGADTQYFGPGTRLTVL.

The chain links TRBV30 to TRBJ1-2; tentatively, D is TRBD1 (6 bases). The V and J ends lost 5 bases and 4 bases respectively, with 11 bases between them. This CDR3 spans 12 amino acids. Per the germline V gene, CDR1 is GTSNPN and CDR2 is SVGIG (reference sequence). CDR3 in amino acids: CAWGGGGYGYTF. The CDR3 DNA sequence: TGTGCCTGGGGGGGAGGGGGCTATGGCTACACCTTC.

The chain has TRBV14 and TRBJ1-1; D remains ambiguous. This CDR3 region has 15 residues. Germline lookup yields CDR1 SGHDN and CDR2 FVKESK. V was pared by 4 bases and J by 1 base, with 13 bases between. In nucleotides, the CDR3 is TGTGCCAGCAGCCCCCGCCCGGTCGGGAACACTGAAGCTTTCTTT. Amino acid sequence: CASSPRPVGNTEAFF.

V usage is TRBV7-2 and J usage is TRBJ2-4, with TRBD2 matching over 11 bases. The V gene end was trimmed by 0 bases and the J gene end by 5 bases; junction bases not matched to a gene: 3. The CDR3 length is 16 residues. The germline V gene encodes CDR1 SGHTA and CDR2 FQGNSA. CDR3 DNA: TGTGCCAGCAGCTTAGCGACTAGCGGGACGCAAAACATTCAGTACTTC. Its protein is CASSLATSGTQNIQYF.

This chain joins TRBV5-1 and TRBJ2-6, with 13 positions matching TRBD2. V lost 2 bases and J lost 4; bases outside the gene matches: 6. Germline V gives CDR1 SGHRS, CDR2 YFSETQ. The CDR3 has 18 amino acids. This chain's CDR3 is CASSLLLAGGIGANVLTF. The CDR3 DNA is TGCGCCAGCAGCTTACTACTAGCGGGAGGGATCGGGGCCAACGTCCTGACTTTC.

Of note for this clone: This same CDR3 is encoded by further DNA sequences in the sample. The V gene is TRBV19, the J gene TRBJ1-1; a weak D match, TRBD1 (5 bases). Germline V gene data show CDR1 as LNHDA and CDR2 as SQIVND (reference sequence). This CDR3 has 14 amino acids. V lost 4 bases and J lost 0, with 9 bases in between. CDR3 residues: CASSRDRLNTEAFF. The CDR3 coding sequence is TGTGCCAGTAGTAGAGACAGATTGAACACTGAAGCTTTCTTT.

The chain joins TRBV29-1 to TRBJ2-1; possibly TRBD2 for D (5 bases). This CDR3 contains 13 residues. V was clipped by 4 bases and J by 0 bases, with 7 bases between them. Germline V CDR1 and CDR2: SQVTM, ANQGSEA. CDR3 sequence: CSVAADSYNEQFF. The CDR3 coding sequence is TGCAGCGTTGCAGCGGACTCCTACAATGAGCAGTTCTTC.